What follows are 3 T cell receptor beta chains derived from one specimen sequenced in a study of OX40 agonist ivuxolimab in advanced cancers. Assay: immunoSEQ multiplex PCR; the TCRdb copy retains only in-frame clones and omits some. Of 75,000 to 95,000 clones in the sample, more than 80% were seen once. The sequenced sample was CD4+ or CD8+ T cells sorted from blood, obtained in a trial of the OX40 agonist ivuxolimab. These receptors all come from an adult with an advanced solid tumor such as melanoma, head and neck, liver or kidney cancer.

The CDR3 loop reads CASKEDLSTDTQYF. Here the CDR3 DNA reads TGTGCCAGCAAGGAGGACCTAAGCACAGATACGCAGTATTTT. V usage is TRBV13 and J usage is TRBJ2-3; D is possibly TRBD2 (5 bases). CDR3 length equals 14 residues. V dropped 7 bases and J dropped 0 bases, with 11 bases sitting between them. From germline, CDR1 is PRHDT and CDR2 FYEKMQ (reference sequence).

DNA for the CDR3: TGTGCCAGTAGTACCGAGGGCCTCTTCACAGATACGCAGTATTTT. Translated, it gives CASSTEGLFTDTQYF. The chain carries TRBV19 and TRBJ2-3; D might be TRBD2 (5 bases). This CDR3 comprises 15 residues. The germline V gene has CDR1 LNHDA and CDR2 SQIVND (reference sequence). The V gene lost 4 bases and the J gene lost 2 bases, with 13 bases spanning the gap.

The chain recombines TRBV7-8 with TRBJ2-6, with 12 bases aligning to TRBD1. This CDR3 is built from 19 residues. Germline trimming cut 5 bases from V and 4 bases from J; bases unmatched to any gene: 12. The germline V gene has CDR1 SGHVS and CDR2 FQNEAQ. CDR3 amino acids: CASSSIPGQGARGANVLTF. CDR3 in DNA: TGTGCCAGCAGCAGTATACCGGGACAGGGGGCGCGAGGGGCCAACGTCCTGACTTTC. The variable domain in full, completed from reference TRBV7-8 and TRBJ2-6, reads GAGVSQSPRYKVAKRGQDVALRCDPISGHVSLFWYQQALGQGPEFLTYFQNEAQLDKSGLPSDRFFAERPEGSVSTLKIQRTQQEDSAVYLCASSSIPGQGARGANVLTFGAGSRLTVL.